The rows below give T cell receptor beta chains drawn from one sample of a study of PD-L1 blockade in urothelial cancer. The repertoire was sequenced with immunoSEQ multiplex PCR; TCRdb's copy has only in-frame clones and lacks some. There are tens of thousands of clones in the sample; roughly 80% occur only once, and approximately 4% lies in the top ten. The material sequenced was PBMCs, taken around atezolizumab (anti-PD-L1) treatment. Receptor source: a man between 65 and 80 years old with urothelial cancer. The CDR3 runs from the conserved cysteine through the conserved F or W. A D gene is named only where the DNA matches it firmly. The listing skips clone size in some rows; elsewhere it reads once, few, many or a size class.

V gene	J gene	D gene	clone size	CDR3 DNA	CDR3 protein
TRBV5-6	TRBJ2-2	TRBD1	NA	TGTGCCAGCAGCCCGGACAGGGGAAACACCGGGGAGCTGTTTTTT	CASSPDRGNTGELFF
TRBV27	TRBJ1-3	TRBD1	few	TGTGCCAGCAGTCCCACCGACAGGGTTGCTGGAAACACCATATATTTT	CASSPTDRVAGNTIYF
TRBV7-3	TRBJ2-2	TRBD1	medium-sized	TGTGCCAGCAGCCGACTCCAGGGGGCGGGCACCGGGGAGCTGTTTTTT	CASSRLQGAGTGELFF
TRBV14	TRBJ2-5	TRBD2	NA	TGTGCCAGCAGCTATCAAGGACTAGCGGGAGGGGAGACCCAGTACTTC	CASSYQGLAGGETQYF
TRBV5-1	TRBJ2-2	TRBD2	once	TGCGCCAGCAGCTTGTCGGGGGGTCACGGGGAGCTGTTTTTT	CASSLSGGHGELFF
TRBV14	TRBJ1-2	NA	NA	TGTGCCAGCAGCCACCTTTGGGCAGGGTACTATGGCTACACCTTC	CASSHLWAGYYGYTF
TRBV18	TRBJ2-2	TRBD1	few	TGTGCCAGCTCACTCCGAGGAGGAGGACAGGGAATAAACACCGGGGAGCTGTTTTTT	CASSLRGGGQGINTGELFF
TRBV14	TRBJ2-5	NA	NA	TGTGCCAGCAGCCGGCAGCGGCAAGAGACCCAGTACTTC	CASSRQRQETQYF
TRBV5-4	TRBJ1-2	TRBD1	NA	TGTGTCAGCAGCCTGGACAGGGCGATTGGCTACACCTTC	CVSSLDRAIGYTF
TRBV7-9	TRBJ1-2	TRBD1	few	TGTGCCAGCAGCGGTGGGACAGGGGGGGCCAACTATGGCTACACCTTC	CASSGGTGGANYGYTF
TRBV14	TRBJ1-1	TRBD1	few	TGTGCCAGCAGCCAAGATCGGGACAGACATTACACTGAAGCTTTCTTT	CASSQDRDRHYTEAFF
TRBV5-4	TRBJ1-2	TRBD1	NA	TGTGCCAGCAGGCAATCAGGGGGCAGGGGCTACACCTTC	CASRQSGGRGYTF
TRBV19	TRBJ1-1	NA	NA	TGTGCCAGTAGTATAGTAGGGAGGGAAAGGACTGAAGCTTTCTTT	CASSIVGRERTEAFF
TRBV7-2	TRBJ1-3	TRBD1	few	TGCGCCAGCAGCCAAGCCGGGACAGGCTCTGGAAACACCATATATTTT	CASSQAGTGSGNTIYF
TRBV7-2	TRBJ2-5	NA	NA	TGTGCCAGCAGCTTAGCCCGGGACTTGGAGACCCAGTACTTC	CASSLARDLETQYF
TRBV5-5	TRBJ2-7	NA	NA	TGTGCCAGCAGGGAATTTACAGGGTCAGGCCCCGATCGGTACTTC	CASREFTGSGPDRYF
TRBV7-2	TRBJ2-1	TRBD2	NA	TGTGCCAGCAGCTCACTTAGGACTAGCGGGCGTGTCAATGAGCAGTTCTTC	CASSSLRTSGRVNEQFF
TRBV9	TRBJ2-3	TRBD2	few	TGTGCCAGCAGCGTCGGGATAGCGGGAGCAGATACGCAGTATTTT	CASSVGIAGADTQYF
TRBV2	TRBJ1-1	NA	NA	TGTGCCAGCAGGCCCCAGACACAGGGAAAAGCTTTCTTT	CASRPQTQGKAFF
TRBV27	TRBJ2-1	TRBD2	NA	TGTGCCAGCAGTTTACCCGGAGAACTAGCGGGAGCGAGTGAGCAGTTCTTC	CASSLPGELAGASEQFF
TRBV4-3	TRBJ1-5	TRBD1	NA	TGCGCCAGCAGCCAAGTACAGGGGGGCCAGCCCCAGCATTTT	CASSQVQGGQPQHF
TRBV29-1	TRBJ2-7	TRBD2	few	TGCAGCGTTGGTTTTGGCGGGAGTACTGAGCAGTACTTC	CSVGFGGSTEQYF
TRBV6-1	TRBJ1-2	TRBD1	NA	TGTGCCAGCAGAAGGGACAGCTATGGCTACACCTTC	CASRRDSYGYTF
TRBV4-1	TRBJ2-2	TRBD2	few	TGCGCCAGCAGCCAAGATTCTAGCGGGACTTCCACCGGGGAGCTGTTTTTT	CASSQDSSGTSTGELFF
TRBV29-1	TRBJ2-1	TRBD2	NA	TGCAGCGTTGTGGCCAGCGGGGGCTACAATGAGCAGTTCTTC	CSVVASGGYNEQFF
TRBV19	TRBJ1-5	NA	NA	TGTGCCAGTCTCGAAACTGCTAATAGCAATCAGCCCCAGCATTTT	CASLETANSNQPQHF
TRBV11-2	TRBJ2-3	NA	once	TGTGCCAGCAGCTTAGACATGGGCGATATCACAGATACGCAGTATTTT	CASSLDMGDITDTQYF
TRBV7-6	TRBJ2-2	TRBD1	NA	TGTGCCAGCAGCCCCGGGACAGGGGGGAACACCGGGGAGCTGTTTTTT	CASSPGTGGNTGELFF
TRBV2	TRBJ1-6	NA	NA	TGTGCCAGCCGCCTCACGGGGGGCAATTCACCCCTCCACTTT	CASRLTGGNSPLHF
TRBV28	TRBJ2-7	NA	NA	TGTGCCAGCAGTACCCTCAGGCCGCCGAAGTACTTC	CASSTLRPPKYF